These T cell receptor beta chains were read from a single sample in a study of OX40 agonist ivuxolimab in advanced cancers. Clones were sequenced by immunoSEQ multiplex PCR, and TCRdb holds only the in-frame ones, with some missing. The sample carries about 77,000 clones, around 83% recorded once. This material consisted of CD4+ or CD8+ T cells sorted from blood, taken in a trial of the OX40 agonist ivuxolimab. The receptor set was obtained from an adult with an advanced solid tumor such as melanoma, head and neck, liver or kidney cancer. Each CDR3 is given with its conserved first and last residue. The D gene is left open where the match is weak. Expanded clones are given a class, and other clones once, few, many or no size at all.

clone size	D gene	V gene	J gene	CDR3 DNA	CDR3 protein
.	TRBD1	TRBV7-2	TRBJ1-2	TGTGCCAGCAGTTTAAGACAGGGGATATCTAACTATGGCTACACCTTC	CASSLRQGISNYGYTF
.	.	TRBV4-2	TRBJ1-5	TGTGCCAGCAGCCAAGACGGGTCGATTAGCAATCAGCCCCAGCATTTT	CASSQDGSISNQPQHF
once	.	TRBV5-1	TRBJ2-7	TGCGCCAGCAGCTTGGACGGGCTCTACGAGCAGTACTTC	CASSLDGLYEQYF
.	TRBD1	TRBV30	TRBJ1-6	TGTGCCTGGAGGCGGACAGGGGGTAATTCACCCCTCCACTTT	CAWRRTGGNSPLHF
.	.	TRBV5-1	TRBJ1-1	TGCGCCAGCAGCCAGCCCGAAGAGGGGATCACTGAAGCTTTCTTT	CASSQPEEGITEAFF
.	.	TRBV5-4	TRBJ1-6	TGTGCCAGCACTGCGGACCAGGGGAGCTATAATTCACCCCTCCACTTT	CASTADQGSYNSPLHF
.	.	TRBV19	TRBJ2-2	TGTGCCAGTAGTACAGGGGACGCGAACACCGGGGAGCTGTTTTTT	CASSTGDANTGELFF
.	TRBD1	TRBV6-5	TRBJ1-1	TGTGCCAGCAGTATACAAGGGGGCCCCACTGAAGCTTTCTTT	CASSIQGGPTEAFF
.	.	TRBV30	TRBJ1-6	TGTGCCTGGAGTGTGGGGGGGAGTTATAATTCACCCCTCCACTTT	CAWSVGGSYNSPLHF
few	.	TRBV5-5	TRBJ1-2	TGTGCCAGCAAACCGGGGCAGGCGAACTATGGCTACACCTTC	CASKPGQANYGYTF
.	.	TRBV9	TRBJ2-7	TGTGCCAGCAGCGTCTACGAGCAGTACTTC	CASSVYEQYF
.	TRBD1	TRBV14	TRBJ2-1	TGTGCCAGCAGCCGAGGACAGGGGAGACATGAGCAGTTCTTC	CASSRGQGRHEQFF
.	TRBD2	TRBV7-9	TRBJ2-7	TGTGCCAGCAGCTTAGAACTAGCGGGAAGCGAGCAGTACTTC	CASSLELAGSEQYF
.	TRBD1	TRBV2	TRBJ1-4	TGTGCCAGCAGTTCCGGGACAGGGGGCCCCGAAAAACTGTTTTTT	CASSSGTGGPEKLFF
.	TRBD1	TRBV5-8	TRBJ2-7	TGTGCCAGCAGCCACGGACAGGCGCCTTGGGGTTCCTACGAGCAGTACTTC	CASSHGQAPWGSYEQYF
.	TRBD1	TRBV6-5	TRBJ1-1	TGTGCCAGCCGCCGGGACAGGGAATTTGAAGCTTTCTTT	CASRRDREFEAFF
.	TRBD2	TRBV5-1	TRBJ2-3	TGCGCCAGCAGCCAGACTAGCGGGCCAACGTCGGGTACGCAGTATTTT	CASSQTSGPTSGTQYF
.	.	TRBV7-6	TRBJ1-2	TGTGCCAGCAGCTTTCGGTTAGGACAGAACTATGGCTACACCTTC	CASSFRLGQNYGYTF
.	.	TRBV30	TRBJ1-1	TGTGCCCGGGGGGAGGGAGGGACCTCTGAAGCTTTCTTT	CARGEGGTSEAFF
.	TRBD1	TRBV29-1	TRBJ2-7	TGCAGCGTTGCCTCCTATGGGACAGTAGGCGAGCAGTACTTC	CSVASYGTVGEQYF
few	TRBD1	TRBV19	TRBJ1-2	TGTGCCAGTAGTTACAGGGGGTATGGCTACACCTTC	CASSYRGYGYTF